This record looks at one T cell receptor (beta chain) sequence and its context. Its target is not known. Unstimulated naive, memory, effector memory and TEMRA subsets from a few donor pairs underwent sequencing. These data come from a study of siplizumab effects on memory and regulatory T cells. Study-wide results and limits: Proliferating Tregs in siplizumab cultures were never verified as suppressive. Naive T cells were seemingly more diverse than memory cells, and major contributions to the alloresponse seemed to be made by them.

The method was immunoSEQ multiplex PCR; TCRdb's version includes in-frame clones alone and lacks a portion of them. The sample contains 60,000 to 80,000 clones, 75% to 90% of which appear only once. V lost 4 bases and J lost 4, with 8 bases in between. The CDR3 consists of 12 residues. Per germline, CDR1 SGHDN and CDR2 FVKESK. The chain employs TRBV14 and TRBJ2-7; D is undetermined. This receptor was obtained from a human donor in good health. The sample was memory CD4+ T cells sorted from blood. This CDR3 reads CASSRYWYEQYF. The CDR3 coding sequence is TGTGCCAGCAGCCGGTACTGGTACGAGCAGTACTTC.